This TCR beta chain was obtained from a study of shared clonotypes between healthy human individuals. Overall study context: A donor's plate count was three for CD4 naive and three for CD4 memory; CD8 naive had two and CD8 memory one. Study outcomes and limitations: What naive subsets generally showed was a larger estimated richness than memory subsets showed. Roughly 4.6% of naive CD4 clonotypes were common to four donors.

Produced via immunoSEQ multiplex PCR; TCRdb's table is partial and in-frame only. The table lists about 1.5 million clones, about 98% of them singletons. This CDR3 region has 13 residues. Germline CDR1 and CDR2: MDHEN and SYDVKM. With 6 bases clipped from V and 4 bases from J, the junction kept 5 bases outside the gene matches. Comments on this clone: Antigen specificity is unknown.

The sequencing sample was made of naive CD4+ T cells sorted from blood. Subset: CD45RA+ positively selected. This clonotype was obtained from a man aged 25 to 40 in good health. V usage is TRBV28 and J usage is TRBJ2-5; 7 bases align to TRBD1. CDR3 amino acids: CASRETGRETQYF. Written as DNA, the CDR3 is TGTGCCAGCAGGGAGACAGGGAGAGAGACCCAGTACTTC.